One and the same sample provided the 24 T cell receptor beta chains below, sequenced in a study of radiotherapy plus CTLA-4 blockade in lung cancer. Produced via immunoSEQ multiplex PCR; TCRdb's table is partial and in-frame only. Here the sample spans some 110,000 clones, roughly 77% being singletons. Sequencing was performed on peripheral blood, taken from a patient treated with radiotherapy plus ipilimumab. The receptors shown here come from a human donor with non-small cell lung cancer that progressed on radiotherapy plus ipilimumab. Some clones in this sample may be carry-over from other donors' samples.

The V gene is TRBV7-2, the J gene TRBJ1-2, with D hard to call. CDR1 and CDR2 (germline): SGHTA, FQGNSA. The V gene lost 5 bases and the J gene lost 4 bases, with 14 bases spanning the gap. The CDR3 sequence is 14 residues long. The CDR3 DNA reads TGTGCCAGCAGCCTAGGGCGGGGAACCTATGGCTACACCTTC. Translating it yields CASSLGRGTYGYTF.

The chain recombines TRBV6-5 with TRBJ2-5; unclear D gene. This CDR3 spans 15 amino acids. Trimming shortened V by 2 bases and J by 5 bases, and 15 bases separated the two germline ends. Germline values: CDR1 MNHEY, CDR2 SVGAGI. The CDR3 protein is CASSYGQFGWETQYF. CDR3 nucleotides: TGTGCCAGCAGTTACGGGCAGTTCGGATGGGAGACCCAGTACTTC.

This chain uses TRBV5-1 with TRBJ2-1; 13 bases fit TRBD2. With V trimmed by 7 bases and J by 9 bases, 10 bases remained unmatched. There are 15 residues in the CDR3. Per the germline V gene, CDR1 is SGHRS and CDR2 is YFSETQ. The CDR3 DNA reads as TGCGCCAGCTACACTACTAGCGGGGGGGCCGGTGAGCAGTTCTTC. The encoded protein is CASYTTSGGAGEQFF.

The V gene is TRBV7-2, the J gene TRBJ1-5, with D unclear. The CDR3 spans 13 residues. Trimming removed 5 bases from V and 9 bases from J, with 14 bases in between. Germline CDR1 SGHTA, CDR2 FQGNSA. Written as DNA, the CDR3 is TGTGCCAGCAGCGGACGGGAGATGGGGCCCCAGCATTTT. It encodes CASSGREMGPQHF.

The gene calls are TRBV29-1 and TRBJ1-2; 7 bases match TRBD1. Germline V gene sequence: CDR1 SQVTM, CDR2 ANQGSEA. After removal of 0 bases from V and 2 bases from J, the junction contained 3 bases not matched to a gene. The CDR3 covers 14 residues. Here the CDR3 DNA reads TGCAGCGTTGAAGAGTCGACAGGGAACTATGGCTACACCTTC. Translation gives CSVEESTGNYGYTF.

This chain uses TRBV7-9 with TRBJ1-4; D gene ambiguous. V was pared by 1 base and J by 0 bases, with 12 bases between. The CDR3 runs 17 residues. Looked up from germline, CDR1 is SEHNR and CDR2 is FQNEAQ (reference sequence). The chain's CDR3 is CASSLDPRAATNEKLFF. In DNA form, the CDR3 reads TGTGCCAGCAGCTTAGACCCCCGAGCCGCAACTAATGAAAAACTGTTTTTT.

The chain employs TRBV11-2 and TRBJ1-6; 8 positions match TRBD1. J was trimmed by 10 bases and V by 5 bases; bases with no gene match: 13. CDR3 size: 16 residues. Germline V gives CDR1 SGHAT, CDR2 FQNNGV. The CDR3 bases are TGTGCCAGCAGCCAGGGGGCAGGGGGCGGGCGGTCACCCCTCCACTTT. This gives the protein CASSQGAGGGRSPLHF.

The V and J genes are TRBV29-1 and TRBJ1-1; TRBD1 matches 7 bases. With V trimmed by 0 bases and J by 4 bases, 17 bases remained unmatched. This CDR3 has 18 residues. The V gene's germline CDR1 is SQVTM and CDR2 ANQGSEA. DNA for the CDR3: TGCAGCGTTGAAGATTTGAGTCGGGACAGATGGGGGGGCACTGAAGCTTTCTTT. Translating gives CSVEDLSRDRWGGTEAFF.

The V and J genes are TRBV28 and TRBJ2-3; 7 bases match TRBD1. There are 15 residues in the CDR3. V trimming: 6 bases; J trimming: 5 bases; junction bases outside the gene matches: 11. The germline gives CDR1 MDHEN, CDR2 SYDVKM. CDR3 in amino acids: CASSPRQGWLDTQYF. In DNA, the CDR3 is TGTGCCAGCAGCCCCAGACAGGGTTGGTTAGATACGCAGTATTTT.

V usage is TRBV27 and J usage is TRBJ1-5, with D unclear. CDR1 and CDR2 (germline): MNHEY, SMNVEV (reference sequence). The CDR3 is 17 amino acids. Trimming shortened V by 2 bases and J by 5 bases, and 19 bases separated the two germline ends. The CDR3 DNA is TGTGCCAGCAGTTTACCCTTTCCTGGGATGGGCCATCAGCCCCAGCATTTT. As protein: CASSLPFPGMGHQPQHF.

J is TRBJ2-2 and V is TRBV4-3; 9 bases agree with TRBD2. Germline-derived CDR1 and CDR2 are LGHNA and YSLEER. This CDR3 contains 14 residues. J was trimmed by 11 bases and V by 1 base; bases with no gene match: 5. In DNA, the CDR3 is TGCGCCAGCAGCCAAGGTAGCGGGGGCCGAGAGCTGTTTTTT. Translating it yields CASSQGSGGRELFF.

The chain recombines TRBV6-5 with TRBJ1-2; no reliable D call. CDR3 length: 12 amino acids. The V and J ends lost 7 bases and 1 base respectively, with 7 bases between them. Germline CDR1 reads MNHEY; CDR2 reads SVGAGI. The CDR3 sequence is CASKAHNYGYTF. CDR3 bases: TGTGCCAGCAAGGCCCATAACTATGGCTACACCTTC.

The V call is TRBV7-5, the J call TRBJ2-5. TRBV7-5 represents a pseudogene. The CDR3 covers 14 residues. The DNA of the CDR3 is TGTGTCAGAAGCCCACGGACCCGGGCGGAGACCCAGTACTTC. Its translation is CVRSPRTRAETQYF.

This clone has only a few counts. The CDR3 reads CASSFSTSGGTDEQYF. The CDR3, as DNA: TGTGCCAGCAGCTTTAGCACTAGCGGGGGGACCGACGAGCAGTACTTC. V gene TRBV7-9 combines with J gene TRBJ2-7, with TRBD2 matching 12 bases. V shed 3 bases and J 5 bases; nucleotides not matched to a gene: 8. The germline CDR1 and CDR2 sequences are SEHNR and FQNEAQ (reference sequence). The CDR3 totals 16 residues.

In its sample, this clone was seen once. V is TRBV6-4 and J is TRBJ1-2, with 10 bases that match TRBD1. The CDR3 length is 17 residues. The V gene's germline CDR1 is MRHNA and CDR2 SNTAGT. Losses at the gene ends were 0 bases for V and 4 bases for J; bases not matched to a gene: 8. The CDR3 DNA sequence: TGTGCCAGCAGTGACTCGATTGAGACAGGGGGCATCTATGGCTACACCTTC. Its protein product is CASSDSIETGGIYGYTF.

V is TRBV7-9 and J is TRBJ1-3; 8 bases align to TRBD1. The CDR3 sequence is 18 residues long. V lost 5 bases to trimming and J lost 4 bases; unmatched junction nucleotides: 16. CDR1 is SEHNR, CDR2 FQNEAQ, per germline (reference sequence). This CDR3 is CASSTTPPWTGRGNTIYF. The CDR3 DNA reads as TGTGCCAGCAGCACAACACCCCCCTGGACAGGGAGGGGAAACACCATATATTTT.

The chain carries TRBV6-5 and TRBJ2-5; TRBD2 matches 9 bases. The CDR3 spans 16 residues. V shed 2 bases and J 4 bases; nucleotides not matched to a gene: 8. Germline CDR1 is MNHEY and CDR2 is SVGAGI. As DNA, the CDR3 is TGTGCCAGCAGTTACGGTGCGGGGGGGCCGGTAGAGACCCAGTACTTC. Translated, it gives CASSYGAGGPVETQYF.

This rearrangement joins TRBV29-1 to TRBJ1-2; 7 bases are shared with TRBD1. This CDR3 spans 13 amino acids. CDR1 and CDR2 from the germline V gene are SQVTM and ANQGSEA. V was clipped by 6 bases and J by 3 bases; unmatched bases: 7. CDR3 bases: TGCAGCGTCGAACAGACAGGGCACTATGGCTACACCTTC. This translates into CSVEQTGHYGYTF.

This clone was counted only a few times. DNA for the CDR3: TGTGCCAGCAGCTTTGCCGGGGACGAGCAGTACTTC. It encodes CASSFAGDEQYF. The V and J genes are TRBV7-9 and TRBJ2-7; D is perhaps TRBD2 (5 bases). The CDR3 sequence is 12 residues long. Germline V gene lookup returns CDR1 SEHNR and CDR2 FQNEAQ (reference sequence). V lost 3 bases to trimming and J lost 5 bases, with 8 bases between them. Drawing the rest from reference TRBV7-9 and TRBJ2-7, the complete variable domain is DTGVSQNPRHKITKRGQNVTFRCDPISEHNRLYWYRQTLGQGPEFLTYFQNEAQLEKSRLLSDRFSAERPKGSFSTLEIQRTEQGDSAMYLCASSFAGDEQYFGPGTRLTVT.

The V and J genes are TRBV7-9 and TRBJ2-1, with 7 bases matching TRBD1. Germline CDR1 and CDR2: SEHNR and FQNEAQ (reference sequence). The CDR3 spans 15 residues. Trimming removed 2 bases from V and 8 bases from J; junction bases left unmatched: 9. The CDR3 coding sequence is TGTGCCAGCAGCTTAAGTCGGCAGGGGGTCGATGAGCAGTTCTTC. Amino acid sequence: CASSLSRQGVDEQFF.

This clone was observed once. The J gene is TRBJ2-6, the V gene TRBV11-3, with TRBD1 matching over 9 bases. The CDR3 covers 18 residues. Germline V gene lookup returns CDR1 SGHNT and CDR2 YENEEA. Losses at the gene ends were 5 bases for V and 2 bases for J; bases not matched to a gene: 10. CDR3 sequence reads: CASSTGQGTAPGANVLTF. For the CDR3, the DNA is TGTGCCAGCAGCACCGGACAGGGGACTGCACCTGGGGCCAACGTCCTGACTTTC.

This clone was counted once. V and J are TRBV25-1 and TRBJ1-4; unclear D gene. The length of the CDR3 is 13 residues. V lost 3 bases and J lost 6, with 8 bases in between. Germline values: CDR1 MGHDK, CDR2 SYGVNS. The CDR3 region has the DNA TGTGCCAGCAGTGACGCACTTGATGAAAAACTGTTTTTT. This encodes CASSDALDEKLFF.

The rearrangement uses TRBV5-6 and TRBJ1-1; D is perhaps TRBD1 (5 bases). V lost 1 base and J lost 4, with 23 bases in between. This CDR3 is built from 18 residues. Germline V gives CDR1 SGHDT, CDR2 YYEEEE. The DNA of the CDR3 is TGTGCCAGCAGCTTGAGGCGTAACCTAGTCCTTAGGGGCACTGAAGCTTTCTTT. It specifies CASSLRRNLVLRGTEAFF. The full variable domain, its missing parts supplied by reference TRBV5-6 and TRBJ1-1, is DAGVTQSPTHLIKTRGQQVTLRCSPKSGHDTVSWYQQALGQGPQFIFQYYEEEERQRGNFPDRFSGHQFPNYSSELNVNALLLGDSALYLCASSLRRNLVLRGTEAFFGQGTRLTVV.

This chain uses TRBV7-3 with TRBJ2-1; D not certain. Trimming took 0 bases from V and 6 from J, leaving 9 bases between them. This CDR3 is 14 amino acids long. In germline, CDR1 is SGHTA, CDR2 FQGTGA. The CDR3 DNA sequence: TGTGCCAGCAGCTTAACGTCGTACGCCAATGAGCAGTTCTTC. Its translation is CASSLTSYANEQFF.